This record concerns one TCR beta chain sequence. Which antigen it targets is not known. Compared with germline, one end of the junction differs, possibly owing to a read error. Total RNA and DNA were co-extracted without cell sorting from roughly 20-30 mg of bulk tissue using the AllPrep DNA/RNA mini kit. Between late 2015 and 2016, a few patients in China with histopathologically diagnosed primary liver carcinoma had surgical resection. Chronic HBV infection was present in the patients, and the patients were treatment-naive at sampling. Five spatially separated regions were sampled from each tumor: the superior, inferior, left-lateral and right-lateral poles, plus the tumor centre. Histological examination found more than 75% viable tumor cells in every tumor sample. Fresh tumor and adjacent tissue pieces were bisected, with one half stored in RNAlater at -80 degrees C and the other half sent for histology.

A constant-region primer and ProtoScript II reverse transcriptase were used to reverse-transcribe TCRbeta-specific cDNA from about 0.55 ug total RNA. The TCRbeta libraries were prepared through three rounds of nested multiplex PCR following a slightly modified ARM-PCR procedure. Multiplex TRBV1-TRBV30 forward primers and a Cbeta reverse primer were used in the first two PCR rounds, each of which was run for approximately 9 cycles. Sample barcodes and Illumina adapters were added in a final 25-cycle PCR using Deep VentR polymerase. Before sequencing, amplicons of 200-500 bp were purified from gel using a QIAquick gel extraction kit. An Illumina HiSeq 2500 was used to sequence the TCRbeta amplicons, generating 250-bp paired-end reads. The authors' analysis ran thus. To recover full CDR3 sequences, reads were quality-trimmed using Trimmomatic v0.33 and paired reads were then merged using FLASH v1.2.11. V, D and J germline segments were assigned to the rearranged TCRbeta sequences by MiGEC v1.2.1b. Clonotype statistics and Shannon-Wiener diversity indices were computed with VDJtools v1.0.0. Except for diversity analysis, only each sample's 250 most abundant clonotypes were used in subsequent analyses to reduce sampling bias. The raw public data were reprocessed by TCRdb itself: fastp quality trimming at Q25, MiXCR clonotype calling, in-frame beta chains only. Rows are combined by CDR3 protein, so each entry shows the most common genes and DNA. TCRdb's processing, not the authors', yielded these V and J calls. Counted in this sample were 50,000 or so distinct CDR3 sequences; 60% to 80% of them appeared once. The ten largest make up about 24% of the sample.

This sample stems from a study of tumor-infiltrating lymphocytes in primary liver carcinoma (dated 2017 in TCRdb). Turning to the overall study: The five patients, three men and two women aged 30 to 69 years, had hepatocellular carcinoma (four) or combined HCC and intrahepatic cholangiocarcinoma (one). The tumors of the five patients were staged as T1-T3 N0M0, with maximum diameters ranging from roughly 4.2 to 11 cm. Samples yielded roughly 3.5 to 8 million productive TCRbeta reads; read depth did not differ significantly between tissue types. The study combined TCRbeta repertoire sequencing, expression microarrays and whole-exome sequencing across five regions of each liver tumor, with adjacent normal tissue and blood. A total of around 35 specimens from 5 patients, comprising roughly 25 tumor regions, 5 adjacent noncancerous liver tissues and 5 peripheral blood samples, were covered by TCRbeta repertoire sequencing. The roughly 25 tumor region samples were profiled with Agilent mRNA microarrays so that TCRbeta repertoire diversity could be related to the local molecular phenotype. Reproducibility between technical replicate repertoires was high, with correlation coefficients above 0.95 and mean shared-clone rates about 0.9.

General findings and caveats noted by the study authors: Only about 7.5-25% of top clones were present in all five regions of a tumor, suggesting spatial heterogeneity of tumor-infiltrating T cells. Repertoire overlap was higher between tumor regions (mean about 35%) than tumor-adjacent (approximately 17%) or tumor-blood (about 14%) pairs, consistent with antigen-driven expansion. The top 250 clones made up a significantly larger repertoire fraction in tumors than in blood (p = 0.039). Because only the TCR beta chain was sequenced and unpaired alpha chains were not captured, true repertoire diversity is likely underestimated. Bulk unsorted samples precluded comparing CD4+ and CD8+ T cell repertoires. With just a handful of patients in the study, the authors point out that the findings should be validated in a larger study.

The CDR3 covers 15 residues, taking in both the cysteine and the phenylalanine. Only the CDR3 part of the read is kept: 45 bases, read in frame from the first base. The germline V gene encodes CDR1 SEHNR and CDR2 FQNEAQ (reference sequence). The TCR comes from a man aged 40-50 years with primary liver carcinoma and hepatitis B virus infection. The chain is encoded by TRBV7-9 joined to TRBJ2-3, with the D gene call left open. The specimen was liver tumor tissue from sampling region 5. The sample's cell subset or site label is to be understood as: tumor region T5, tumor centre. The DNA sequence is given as TGTGCCAGCAGCCCACTGGTAGCTGGAGATGATACGCAATATTTT. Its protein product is CASSPLVAGDDTQYF.